This T cell receptor beta chain was sequenced in a study of T cell responses to AZD1222 COVID-19 vaccine. Study information: Pooling of second doses given at about 4 or about 12 weeks was done. Broader study findings: Spike-wide coverage was observed for vaccine-associated CD4 TCRs, with dominant responses at 160-218 and 743-854.

J lost 8 bases, V lost 2 bases, and 6 bases had no gene match. CDR1 is LGHDT, CDR2 YNNKEL, per germline (reference sequence). The CDR3 covers 14 residues. The data were produced by immunoSEQ multiplex PCR, yet TCRdb's version contains in-frame clones alone and is incomplete. Among 85,000 to 120,000 clones listed, 90% were seen once. In the case of this clone: Its antigen is as yet unknown.

The input for sequencing was peripheral blood, taken on day 0 of AZD1222 vaccination. The TCR sequence derives from an adult in good health. The genes are TRBV3-1 (or the pseudogene TRBV3-2) and TRBJ1-2; TRBD1 matches 9 bases. CDR3 residues: CASSQREQGAGYTF. The CDR3 DNA reads as TGTGCCAGCAGCCAAAGGGAACAGGGGGCGGGCTACACCTTC.